This T cell receptor beta chain stems from a study of persistence of HIV-infected CD4 T cells. The immunoSEQ assay was version 4, run in survey mode. The protocol was immunoSEQ multiplex PCR, while the TCRdb copy is restricted to in-frame clones and leaves out a portion. This table holds 24,000 or so clones, approximately 79% found once. The stimulus was an HIV-1 Gag 15-mer peptide pool, around 1.1 ug/peptide/mL. Sorting selected CD4+ T cells upregulating both CD40 ligand and CD69. Donors were HIV-1-infected adults who began suppressive ART during chronic infection. Anti-CD28/CD49d costimulation, CD40-blocking antibody and enfuvirtide were given to CD8-depleted PBMCs for 18 hours. The CDR3 consists of 13 residues. The germline gives CDR1 MDHEN, CDR2 SYDVKM. Trimming cost V 8 bases and J 0 bases, with 11 bases left between them. Concerning this clone: Its antigen is as yet unknown.

V gene TRBV28 combines with J gene TRBJ2-7; D could derive from TRBD1 or TRBD2 (5 bases each). The sequence derives from an adult man with HIV who was CMV-seropositive. Sequencing used CD4+ T cells sorted from PBMCs after 18-hour stimulation, obtained from a patient who received antiretroviral therapy. DNA of the CDR3: TGTGCCAGCCATTCCGGGACCTCCTACGAGCAGTACTTC. It specifies CASHSGTSYEQYF.